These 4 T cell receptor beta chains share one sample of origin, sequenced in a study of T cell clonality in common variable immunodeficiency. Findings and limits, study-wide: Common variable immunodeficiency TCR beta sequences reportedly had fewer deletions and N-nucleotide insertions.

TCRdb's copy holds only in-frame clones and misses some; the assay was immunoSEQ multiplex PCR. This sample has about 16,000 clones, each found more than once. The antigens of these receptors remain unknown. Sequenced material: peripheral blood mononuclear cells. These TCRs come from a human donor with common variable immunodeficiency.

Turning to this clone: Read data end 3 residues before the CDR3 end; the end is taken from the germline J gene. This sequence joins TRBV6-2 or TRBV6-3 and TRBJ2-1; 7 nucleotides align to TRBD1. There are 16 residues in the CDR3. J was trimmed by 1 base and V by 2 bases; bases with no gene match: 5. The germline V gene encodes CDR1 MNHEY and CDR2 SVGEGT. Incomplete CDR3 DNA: TGTGCCAGCAGTTACGGGGACAGCCGATCCTACAATGAG. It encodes CASSYGDSRSYNE. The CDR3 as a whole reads CASSYGDSRSYNEQFF.

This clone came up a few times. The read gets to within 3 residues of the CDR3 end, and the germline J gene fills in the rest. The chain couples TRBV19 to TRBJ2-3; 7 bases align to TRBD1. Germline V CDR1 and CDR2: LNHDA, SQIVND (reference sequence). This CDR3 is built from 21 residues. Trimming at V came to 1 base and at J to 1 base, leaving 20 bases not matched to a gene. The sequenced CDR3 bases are TGTGCCAGTAGTATAGGTGACCCCGCCGTGACAGGGTATTATGGCACAGATACG. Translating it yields CASSIGDPAVTGYYGTDT. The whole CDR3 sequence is CASSIGDPAVTGYYGTDTQYF.

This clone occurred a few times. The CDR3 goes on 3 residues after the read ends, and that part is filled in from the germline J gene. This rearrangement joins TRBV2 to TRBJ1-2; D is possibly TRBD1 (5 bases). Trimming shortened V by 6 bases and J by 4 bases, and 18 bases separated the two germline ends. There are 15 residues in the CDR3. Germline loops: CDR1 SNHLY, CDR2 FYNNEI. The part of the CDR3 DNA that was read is TGTGCCAGCAGCCCAAGCGGGGTGGGGACCTATGGC. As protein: CASSPSGVGTYG. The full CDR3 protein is CASSPSGVGTYGYTF.

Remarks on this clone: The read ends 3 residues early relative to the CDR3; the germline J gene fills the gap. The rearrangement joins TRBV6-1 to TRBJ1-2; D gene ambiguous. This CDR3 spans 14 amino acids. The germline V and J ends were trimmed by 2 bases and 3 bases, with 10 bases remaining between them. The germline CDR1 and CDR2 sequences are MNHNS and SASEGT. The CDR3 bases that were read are TGTGCCAGCAGTGAATACCCCAGTTACTATGGC. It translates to CASSEYPSYYG. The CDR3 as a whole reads CASSEYPSYYGYTF.